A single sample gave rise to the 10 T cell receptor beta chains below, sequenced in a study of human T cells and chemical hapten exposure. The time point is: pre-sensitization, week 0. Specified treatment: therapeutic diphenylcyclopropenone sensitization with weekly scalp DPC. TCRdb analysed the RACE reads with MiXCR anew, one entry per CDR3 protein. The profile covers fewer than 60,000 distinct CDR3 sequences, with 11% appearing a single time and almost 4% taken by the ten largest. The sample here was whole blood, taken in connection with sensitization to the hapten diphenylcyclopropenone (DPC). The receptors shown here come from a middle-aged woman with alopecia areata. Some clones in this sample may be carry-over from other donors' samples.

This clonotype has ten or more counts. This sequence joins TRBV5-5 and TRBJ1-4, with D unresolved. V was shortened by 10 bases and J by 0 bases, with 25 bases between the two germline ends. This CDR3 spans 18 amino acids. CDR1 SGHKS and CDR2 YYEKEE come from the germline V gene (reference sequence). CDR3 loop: CASAPTGSALTTNEKLFF. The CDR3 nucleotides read TGTGCCTCCGCGCCCACCGGCTCCGCCTTAACAACTAATGAAAAACTGTTTTTT.

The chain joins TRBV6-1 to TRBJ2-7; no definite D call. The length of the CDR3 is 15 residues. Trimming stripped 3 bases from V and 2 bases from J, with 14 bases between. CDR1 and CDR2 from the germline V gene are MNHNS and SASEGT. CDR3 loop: CASSDFSRPTYEQYF. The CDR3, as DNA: TGTGCCAGCAGTGATTTCTCCAGACCGACCTACGAGCAGTACTTC.

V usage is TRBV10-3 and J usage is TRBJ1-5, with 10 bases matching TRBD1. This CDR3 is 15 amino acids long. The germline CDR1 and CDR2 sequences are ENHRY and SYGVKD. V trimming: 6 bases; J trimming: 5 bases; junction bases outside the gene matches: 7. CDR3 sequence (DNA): TGTGCCATCAGCCCCGACAGGGGGCCCGATCAGCCCCAGCATTTT. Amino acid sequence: CAISPDRGPDQPQHF.

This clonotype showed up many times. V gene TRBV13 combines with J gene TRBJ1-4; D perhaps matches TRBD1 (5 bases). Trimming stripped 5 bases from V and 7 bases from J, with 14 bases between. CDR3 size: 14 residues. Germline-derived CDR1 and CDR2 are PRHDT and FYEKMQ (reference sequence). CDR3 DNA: TGTGCCAGCAGCCTGGGGGGTCCCGGTGAAAAACTGTTTTTT. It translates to CASSLGGPGEKLFF. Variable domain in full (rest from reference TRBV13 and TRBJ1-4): AAGVIQSPRHLIKEKRETATLKCYPIPRHDTVYWYQQGPGQDPQFLISFYEKMQSDKGSIPDRFSAQQFSDYHSELNMSSLELGDSALYFCASSLGGPGEKLFFGSGTQLSVL.

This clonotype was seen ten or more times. CDR3 in DNA: TGTGCCAGCTCACCACCGGAGCAGGGTGCGGTCTCCGAGCAGTACTTC. This codes for CASSPPEQGAVSEQYF. This chain uses TRBV18 with TRBJ2-7; D is possibly TRBD1 (5 bases). Germline V lookup: CDR1 KGHSH, CDR2 LQKENI. The CDR3 spans 16 residues. Trimming stripped 0 bases from V and 6 bases from J, with 18 bases between. The whole variable domain, remainder taken from reference TRBV18 and TRBJ2-7, is NAGVMQNPRHLVRRRGQEARLRCSPMKGHSHVYWYRQLPEEGLKFMVYLQKENIIDESGMPKERFSAEFPKEGPSILRIQQVVRGDSAAYFCASSPPEQGAVSEQYFGPGTRLTVT.

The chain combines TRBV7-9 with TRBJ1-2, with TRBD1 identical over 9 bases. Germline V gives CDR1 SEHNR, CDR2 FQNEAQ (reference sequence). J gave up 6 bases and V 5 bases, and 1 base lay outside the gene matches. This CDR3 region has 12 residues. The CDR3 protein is CASSRTGDGYTF. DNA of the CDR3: TGTGCCAGCAGCCGGACAGGGGATGGCTACACCTTC.

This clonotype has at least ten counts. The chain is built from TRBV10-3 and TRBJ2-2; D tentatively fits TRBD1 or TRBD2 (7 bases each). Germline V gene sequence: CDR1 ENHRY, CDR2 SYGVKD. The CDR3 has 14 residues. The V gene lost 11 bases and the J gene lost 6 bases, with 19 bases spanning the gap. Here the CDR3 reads CALRRGGIAGELFF. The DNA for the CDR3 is TGTGCCCTCCGCAGGGGGGGTATAGCCGGGGAGCTGTTTTTT.

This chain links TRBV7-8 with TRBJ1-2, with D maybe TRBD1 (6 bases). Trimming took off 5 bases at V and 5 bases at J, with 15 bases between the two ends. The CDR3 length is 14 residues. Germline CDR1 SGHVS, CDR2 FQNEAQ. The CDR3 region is CASSRKQGVYGYTF. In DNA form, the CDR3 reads TGTGCCAGCAGCCGAAAACAGGGAGTTTATGGCTACACCTTC.

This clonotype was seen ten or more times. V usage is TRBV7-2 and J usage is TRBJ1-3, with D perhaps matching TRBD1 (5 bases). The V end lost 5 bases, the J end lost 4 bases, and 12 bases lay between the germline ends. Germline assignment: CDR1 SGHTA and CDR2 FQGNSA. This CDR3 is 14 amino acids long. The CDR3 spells CASSHAGTGNTIYF. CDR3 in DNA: TGTGCCAGCAGCCACGCGGGGACGGGAAACACCATATATTTT.

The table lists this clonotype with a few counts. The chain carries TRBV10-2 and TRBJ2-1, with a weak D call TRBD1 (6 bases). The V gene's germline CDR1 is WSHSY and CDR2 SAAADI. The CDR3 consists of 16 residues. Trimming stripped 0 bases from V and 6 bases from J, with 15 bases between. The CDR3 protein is CASSESKGVGVNEQFF. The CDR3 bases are TGCGCCAGCAGTGAGTCGAAGGGGGTAGGGGTCAATGAGCAGTTCTTC.